This T cell receptor beta chain emerged from a study of shared clonotypes between healthy human individuals. Study-level findings and limits: Sequencing depth was expected to influence donor clonotype sharing.

CD45RA-negative memory and CD45RA+ naive subsets were split from the CD4+ cells. Sequenced by immunoSEQ multiplex PCR; TCRdb stores in-frame clones only, minus some. The top ten hold 0.1% to 0.15% of the sample, which has just over 2,000,000 clones, roughly 94% seen once. Points on this clone: What it binds is unknown.

Per germline, CDR1 SQVTM and CDR2 ANQGSEA. V gave up 4 bases and J gave up 5 bases, with 11 bases separating them. This CDR3 comprises 12 residues. The clonotype originates from a man between 18 and 35 years old in good health. What was sequenced was naive CD4+ T cells sorted from blood. Subset in this sample: CD45RA+ positively selected. The rearrangement links TRBV29-1 to TRBJ1-1; D gene uncertain. CDR3: CSVGSGFTEAFF. As DNA, the CDR3 is TGCAGCGTTGGGAGTGGGTTTACTGAAGCTTTCTTT. Combining the CDR3 with reference TRBV29-1 and TRBJ1-1 gives the whole variable domain SAVISQKPSRDICQRGTSLTIQCQVDSQVTMMFWYRQQPGQSLTLIATANQGSEATYESGFVIDKFPISRPNLTFSTLTVSNMSPEDSSIYLCSVGSGFTEAFFGQGTRLTVV.